This passage covers 8 T cell receptor beta chains from one sample sequenced in a study of graft-versus-host responses after intestinal transplantation. The assay was immunoSEQ multiplex PCR, and TCRdb's table has in-frame clones only and misses some. The table records approximately 9,600 clones, 65% to 90% of them present only once. Once graft tissue had been processed, intraepithelial and lamina propria lymphocytes were released. The input for sequencing was ileum tissue, taken 729 days after intestinal transplantation. These receptor sequences come from a human patient who received an intestinal transplant, so some T cells may come from the graft donor.

The rearrangement uses TRBV7-2 and TRBJ1-1, with D hard to call. The CDR3 runs to 15 residues. CDR1 and CDR2 from the germline V gene are SGHTA and FQGNSA. Trimming stripped 1 base from V and 3 bases from J, with 12 bases between. CDR3 DNA sequence: TGTGCCAGCAGCTTAGACCGTCGTTCTGACACTGAAGCTTTCTTT. It encodes CASSLDRRSDTEAFF.

The V and J genes are TRBV5-1 and TRBJ2-7; possible D gene TRBD2, 6 bases. The CDR3 is 14 residues long. Trimming shortened V by 8 bases and J by 7 bases, and 22 bases separated the two germline ends. Germline loops: CDR1 SGHRS, CDR2 YFSETQ. The CDR3 spells CASNLVGGFEEQYF. CDR3 sequence (DNA): TGCGCCAGTAACCTAGTGGGAGGTTTCGAAGAGCAGTACTTC.

This clone was counted a few times. Additional DNA sequences in this sample encode the identical CDR3. The chain carries TRBV11-2 and TRBJ1-2; tentatively, D is TRBD1 (6 bases). Germline V gives CDR1 SGHAT, CDR2 FQNNGV. The CDR3 totals 15 residues. V was clipped by 5 bases and J by 2 bases, with 15 bases between them. The CDR3 nucleotides are TGTGCCAGCAGCCCCTCGACAGGCCGGAACTATGGCTACACCTTC. Its translation is CASSPSTGRNYGYTF.

J is TRBJ2-7 and V is TRBV7-2; 9 bases are shared with TRBD2. CDR3 length equals 16 residues. After removal of 6 bases from V and 4 bases from J, the junction contained 13 bases not matched to a gene. Germline V gene sequence: CDR1 SGHTA, CDR2 FQGNSA. CDR3 DNA sequence: TGTGCCAGCAGTCCCGATAGCGGGAGTAAGGCTTACGAGCAGTACTTC. Translated, it gives CASSPDSGSKAYEQYF.

This chain links TRBV6-6 with TRBJ2-1; 7 nucleotides align to TRBD2. Germline loops: CDR1 MNHNY, CDR2 SVGAGI (reference sequence). With V trimmed by 3 bases and J by 4 bases, 3 bases remained unmatched. There are 14 residues in the CDR3. CDR3 DNA: TGTGCCAGCAGTTATGGGAGGGGATACAATGAGCAGTTCTTC. Translation: CASSYGRGYNEQFF.

In this sample, this clone turned up a few times. The chain couples TRBV10-3 to TRBJ2-6; 10 bases are shared with TRBD1. Germline CDR1 is ENHRY and CDR2 is SYGVKD. The CDR3 length is 17 residues. V was pared by 9 bases and J by 3 bases, with 11 bases of the junction left unmatched. CDR3 DNA: TGTGCCATTCTTCCGGGACAGGGGAGAAGTGGGGCCAACGTCCTGACTTTC. Translated: CAILPGQGRSGANVLTF.

The CDR3 reads CASSQAEAETYEQYF. The CDR3 DNA reads as TGCGCCAGCAGCCAAGCAGAAGCGGAGACCTACGAGCAGTACTTC. V is TRBV4-1 and J is TRBJ2-7; weak D call: TRBD2 (5 bases). Trimming removed 1 base from V and 2 bases from J, with 12 bases in between. Germline CDR1 reads MGHRA; CDR2 reads YSYEKL. This CDR3 has 15 amino acids.

This clone has just one count. The chain has TRBV11-1 and TRBJ2-7; the D is unclear. Germline V gene data show CDR1 as SGHAT and CDR2 as FQDESV (reference sequence). The V and J ends lost 5 bases and 3 bases respectively, with 5 bases between them. CDR3 length equals 11 residues. The CDR3 sequence: CASSPIYEQYF. CDR3 nucleotides: TGTGCCAGCAGCCCGATCTACGAGCAGTACTTC.